This T cell receptor beta chain was recorded in a study of blood T cell repertoires in COVID-19. Study-level background: COVID-19 samples, acute and convalescent, were from the United States, Italy and Spain. T cells, B-cell-depleted T cells, or PBMCs supplied cDNA or gDNA.

Methods used by the authors: Amplification from reference gene primers served as the basis for estimated nucleated cell counts. Data came from immunoSEQ multiplex PCR; TCRdb stores just in-frame clones and leaves some out. The V and J calls and clone size come from that table; D and trimming were worked out from the DNA. The sample records over 100,000 clones, roughly 86% being singletons. Germline V gene sequence: CDR1 GTSNPN, CDR2 SVGIG (reference sequence). The V end lost 0 bases, the J end lost 6 bases, and 11 bases lay between the germline ends. This CDR3 is built from 13 residues. The chain is built from TRBV30 and TRBJ1-2, with D tentatively TRBD1 (5 bases). The clonotype comes from a man aged 40-49 years with acute or convalescent COVID-19. Sequencing input: peripheral blood. CDR3 bases: TGTGCCTGGAGTGTATTGGGGACTAATGGCTACACCTTC. This translates into CAWSVLGTNGYTF.